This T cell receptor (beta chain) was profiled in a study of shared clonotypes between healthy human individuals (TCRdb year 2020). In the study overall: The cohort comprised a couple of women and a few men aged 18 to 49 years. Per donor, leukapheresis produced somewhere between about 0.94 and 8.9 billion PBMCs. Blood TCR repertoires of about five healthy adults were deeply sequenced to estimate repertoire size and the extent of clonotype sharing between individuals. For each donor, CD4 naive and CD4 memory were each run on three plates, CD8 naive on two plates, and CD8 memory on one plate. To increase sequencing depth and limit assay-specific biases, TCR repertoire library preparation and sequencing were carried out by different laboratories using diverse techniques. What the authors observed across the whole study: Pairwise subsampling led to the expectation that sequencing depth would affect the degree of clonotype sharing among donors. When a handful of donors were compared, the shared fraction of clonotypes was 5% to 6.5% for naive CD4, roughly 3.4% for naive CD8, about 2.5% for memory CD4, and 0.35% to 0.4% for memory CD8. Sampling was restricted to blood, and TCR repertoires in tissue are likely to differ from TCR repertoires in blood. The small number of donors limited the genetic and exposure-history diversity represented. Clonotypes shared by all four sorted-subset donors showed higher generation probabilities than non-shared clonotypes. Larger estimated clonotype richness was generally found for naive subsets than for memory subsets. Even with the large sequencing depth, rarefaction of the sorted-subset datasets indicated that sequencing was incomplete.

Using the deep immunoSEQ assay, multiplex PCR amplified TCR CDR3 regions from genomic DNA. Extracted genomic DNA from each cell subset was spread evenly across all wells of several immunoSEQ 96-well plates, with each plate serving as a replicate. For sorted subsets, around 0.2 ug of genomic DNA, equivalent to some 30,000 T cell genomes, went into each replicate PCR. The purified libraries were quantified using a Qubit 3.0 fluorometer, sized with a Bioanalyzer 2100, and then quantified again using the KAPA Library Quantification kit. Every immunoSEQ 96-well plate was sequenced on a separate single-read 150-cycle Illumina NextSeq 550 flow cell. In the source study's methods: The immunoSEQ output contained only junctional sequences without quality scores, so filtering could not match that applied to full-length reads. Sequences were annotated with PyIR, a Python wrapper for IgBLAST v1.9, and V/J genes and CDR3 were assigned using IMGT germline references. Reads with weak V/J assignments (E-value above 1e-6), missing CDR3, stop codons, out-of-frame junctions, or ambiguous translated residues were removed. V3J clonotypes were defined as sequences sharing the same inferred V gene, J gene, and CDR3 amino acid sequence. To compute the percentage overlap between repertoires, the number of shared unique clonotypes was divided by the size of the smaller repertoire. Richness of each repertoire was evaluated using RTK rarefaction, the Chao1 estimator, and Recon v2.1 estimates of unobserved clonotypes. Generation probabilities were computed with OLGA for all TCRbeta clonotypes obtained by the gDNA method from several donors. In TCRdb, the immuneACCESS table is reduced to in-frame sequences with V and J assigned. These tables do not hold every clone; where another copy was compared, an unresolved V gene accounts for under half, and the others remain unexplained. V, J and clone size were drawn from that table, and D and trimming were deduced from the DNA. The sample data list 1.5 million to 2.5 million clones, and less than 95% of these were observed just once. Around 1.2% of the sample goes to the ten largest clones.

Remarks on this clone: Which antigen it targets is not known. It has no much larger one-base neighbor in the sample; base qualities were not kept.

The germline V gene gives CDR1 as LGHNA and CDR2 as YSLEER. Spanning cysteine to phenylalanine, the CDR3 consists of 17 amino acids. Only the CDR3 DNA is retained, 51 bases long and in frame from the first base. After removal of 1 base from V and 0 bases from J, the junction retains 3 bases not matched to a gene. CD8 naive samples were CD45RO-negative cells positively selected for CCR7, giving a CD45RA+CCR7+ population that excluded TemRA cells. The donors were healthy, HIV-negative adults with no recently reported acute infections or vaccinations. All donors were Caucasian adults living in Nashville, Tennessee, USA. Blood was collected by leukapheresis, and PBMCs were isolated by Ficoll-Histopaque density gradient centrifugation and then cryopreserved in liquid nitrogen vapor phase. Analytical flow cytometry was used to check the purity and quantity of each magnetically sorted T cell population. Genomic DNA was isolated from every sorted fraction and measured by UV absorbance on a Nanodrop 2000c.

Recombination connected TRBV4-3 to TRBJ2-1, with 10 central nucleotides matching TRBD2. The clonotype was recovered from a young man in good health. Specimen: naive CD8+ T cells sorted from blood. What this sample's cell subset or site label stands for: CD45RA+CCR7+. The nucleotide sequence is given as TGCGCCAGCAGCCAAGGGACTAGCGGTCACTCCTACAATGAGCAGTTCTTC. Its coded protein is CASSQGTSGHSYNEQFF.